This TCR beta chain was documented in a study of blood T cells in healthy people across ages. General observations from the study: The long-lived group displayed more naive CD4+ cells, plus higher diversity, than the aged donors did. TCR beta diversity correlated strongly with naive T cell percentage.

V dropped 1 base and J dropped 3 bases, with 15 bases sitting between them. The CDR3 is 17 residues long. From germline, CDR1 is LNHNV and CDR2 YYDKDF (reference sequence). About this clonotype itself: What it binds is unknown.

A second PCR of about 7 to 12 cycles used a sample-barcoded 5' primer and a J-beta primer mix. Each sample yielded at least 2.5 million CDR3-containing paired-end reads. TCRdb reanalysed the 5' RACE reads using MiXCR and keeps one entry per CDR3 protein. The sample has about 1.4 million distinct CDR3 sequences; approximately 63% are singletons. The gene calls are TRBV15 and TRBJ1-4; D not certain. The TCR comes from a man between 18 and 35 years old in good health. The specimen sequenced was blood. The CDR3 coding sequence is TGTGCCACCAGCAGAGCCCAACGGCCGCTAGCTAATGAAAAACTGTTTTTT. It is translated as CATSRAQRPLANEKLFF.